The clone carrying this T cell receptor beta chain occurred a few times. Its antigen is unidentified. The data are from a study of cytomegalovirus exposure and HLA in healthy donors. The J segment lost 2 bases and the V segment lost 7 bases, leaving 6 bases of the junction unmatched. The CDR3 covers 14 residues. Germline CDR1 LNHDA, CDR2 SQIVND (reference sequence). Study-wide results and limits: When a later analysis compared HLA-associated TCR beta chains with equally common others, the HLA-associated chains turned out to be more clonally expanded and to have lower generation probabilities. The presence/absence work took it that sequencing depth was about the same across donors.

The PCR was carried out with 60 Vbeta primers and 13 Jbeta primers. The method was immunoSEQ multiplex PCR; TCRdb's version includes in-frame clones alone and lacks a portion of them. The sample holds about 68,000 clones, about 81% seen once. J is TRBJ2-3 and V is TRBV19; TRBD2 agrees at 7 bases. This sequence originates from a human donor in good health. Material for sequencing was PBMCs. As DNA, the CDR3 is TGTGCCAGTAAGCGGGGCACGATCACAGATACGCAGTATTTT. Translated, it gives CASKRGTITDTQYF.